The T cell receptor beta chain described here comes from a study of shared clonotypes between healthy human individuals. All donors were healthy HIV-negative adults lacking recent acute infections or vaccinations. Turning to this clone: Its specificity is not known.

The junction had 7 bases not matched to a gene; V was cut back by 3 bases and J by 7 bases. CDR1 SGDLS and CDR2 YYNGEE come from the germline V gene. The CDR3 spans 16 residues. Replicate sorted-subset PCRs were loaded with around 200 ng DNA, tens of thousands of T cell genomes. The protocol was immunoSEQ multiplex PCR, while the TCRdb copy is restricted to in-frame clones and leaves out a portion. The data hold fewer than 850,000 clones, with roughly 88% observed a single time. Study-wide results and caveats: Few donors restricted represented genetic and exposure-history diversity. Relative to memory subsets, naive subsets generally showed larger estimated richness.

This sequence originates from a man between 18 and 29 years old in good health. Some clones in this sample may be carry-over from other donors' samples. The chain combines TRBV9 with TRBJ2-1, with TRBD2 identical over 13 bases. Sequencing used memory CD8+ T cells from PBMCs. Described subset: CD45RO+ cells pooled with CCR7-negative TemRA cells. The CDR3 coding sequence is TGTGCCAGCAGCGACCGACTAGCGGGAGGTCTAAATGAGCAGTTCTTC. This gives the protein CASSDRLAGGLNEQFF.